These 24 T cell receptor beta chains were all obtained from the same sample, sequenced in a study of OX40 agonist ivuxolimab in advanced cancers. Sequencing used immunoSEQ multiplex PCR; TCRdb keeps in-frame clones, though not all of them. The repertoire holds 70,000 to 100,000 clones, with over 80% as singletons. Sequencing was performed on CD4+ or CD8+ T cells sorted from blood, taken in a trial of the OX40 agonist ivuxolimab. The origin of the receptors is an adult with an advanced solid tumor such as melanoma, head and neck, liver or kidney cancer.

The rearrangement links TRBV10-2 to TRBJ2-7; weak D call: TRBD1 (6 bases). This CDR3 spans 12 amino acids. CDR1 and CDR2 (germline): WSHSY, SAAADI. With 7 bases removed from V and 5 bases from J, the gap between germline ends came to 12 bases. The CDR3: CASTMDRNEQYF. CDR3 nucleotides: TGCGCCAGCACCATGGACAGAAACGAGCAGTACTTC.

The chain carries TRBV6-7 and TRBJ2-7; a possible D gene is TRBD2 (6 bases). TRBV6-7 is an ORF for which the function is uncertain. The V end was cut by 0 bases, the J end by 2 bases, with 11 bases between. The CDR3 has 15 amino acids. The CDR3, as DNA: TGTGCCAGCAGTTACTCGACGGACTACACCTACGAGCAGTACTTC. This sequence encodes CASSYSTDYTYEQYF.

The rearrangement links TRBV9 to TRBJ2-7; 7 bases match TRBD2. The CDR3 is made up of 14 amino acids. V shed 0 bases and J 2 bases; nucleotides not matched to a gene: 2. Germline CDR1 reads SGDLS; CDR2 reads YYNGEE. CDR3 coding DNA: TGTGCCAGCAGCGTAGATGGGAGGGCCTACGAGCAGTACTTC. Protein sequence: CASSVDGRAYEQYF.

This chain links TRBV4-1 with TRBJ2-1; 7 bases line up with TRBD2. Germline V gives CDR1 MGHRA, CDR2 YSYEKL. The CDR3 totals 15 residues. Trimming took 4 bases from V and 4 from J; bases not matched to a gene: 7. The CDR3 DNA is TGCGCCAGCAGCCCGGGCCCTAGCGGTTACAATGAGCAGTTCTTC. Translating gives CASSPGPSGYNEQFF.

J is TRBJ1-1 and V is TRBV10-3; 8 bases are a match to TRBD1. This CDR3 contains 15 residues. J gave up 5 bases and V 6 bases, and 11 bases lay outside the gene matches. CDR1 ENHRY and CDR2 SYGVKD come from the germline V gene. CDR3 nucleotides: TGTGCCATCAGGGGGACAGGAGAGGGGGGAACTGAAGCTTTCTTT. As protein: CAIRGTGEGGTEAFF.

This chain connects TRBV6-5 to TRBJ2-1; D may be TRBD2 (5 bases). The germline CDR1 and CDR2 sequences are MNHEY and SVGAGI. V lost 2 bases, J lost 7 bases, and 6 bases lay in between. The CDR3 has 12 residues. The CDR3 nucleotides are TGTGCCAGCAGTTACCCGGGGAATGAGCAGTTCTTC. It encodes CASSYPGNEQFF.

The V and J genes are TRBV5-1 and TRBJ2-7; D possibly uses TRBD1 or TRBD2 (5 bases each). Germline loops: CDR1 SGHRS, CDR2 YFSETQ. The ends were cut back, 6 bases at V and 6 bases at J, with 16 bases in the middle. CDR3 length: 13 amino acids. The CDR3 nucleotides are TGCGCCAGCACGCAGGGACCCCCACTCGAGCAGTACTTC. It translates to CASTQGPPLEQYF.

The chain employs TRBV6-1 and TRBJ2-3, with 7 bases matching TRBD2. Germline values: CDR1 MNHNS, CDR2 SASEGT. The length of the CDR3 is 14 residues. Trimming at V came to 9 bases and at J to 0 bases, leaving 6 bases not matched to a gene. The CDR3 DNA sequence: TGTGCCAGGAAAGCGGGATTTAGCACAGATACGCAGTATTTT. This sequence encodes CARKAGFSTDTQYF.

The chain uses TRBV30 and TRBJ2-7, with D uncertain. This CDR3 region has 17 residues. Germline CDR1 reads GTSNPN; CDR2 reads SVGIG (reference sequence). V dropped 0 bases and J dropped 2 bases, with 20 bases sitting between them. The CDR3 region has the DNA TGTGCCTGGAGTGTCGAAGGTGGAGCGAGATTCACCTACGAGCAGTACTTC. This encodes CAWSVEGGARFTYEQYF.

The J gene is TRBJ2-4, the V gene TRBV7-4; D is unresolved. In germline, CDR1 is SGHVT, CDR2 SQSDAQ. The CDR3 has 15 residues. The V end lost 5 bases, the J end lost 3 bases, and 14 bases lay between the germline ends. CDR3 in amino acids: CASSPRTALKNIQYF. The CDR3 coding sequence is TGTGCCAGCAGCCCCCGGACGGCCCTCAAAAACATTCAGTACTTC.

The chain recombines TRBV19 with TRBJ2-7; 9 bases map to TRBD2. The CDR3 is 15 residues long. Germline V gene sequence: CDR1 LNHDA, CDR2 SQIVND (reference sequence). The ends lost 6 bases at V and 2 bases at J; junction bases unmatched: 8. The CDR3, as DNA: TGTGCCAGTAGCCCTGGGCTAGCGGGAACCTACGAGCAGTACTTC. This encodes CASSPGLAGTYEQYF.

This chain links TRBV19 with TRBJ2-5; 10 bases agree with TRBD1. This CDR3 spans 14 amino acids. CDR1 is LNHDA and CDR2 is SQIVND in the germline V gene (reference sequence). V gave up 11 bases and J gave up 0 bases; unmatched junction bases: 6. CDR3 residues: CASGTGANQETQYF. In nucleotides, the CDR3 is TGTGCCTCGGGGACAGGGGCGAACCAAGAGACCCAGTACTTC.

The chain is built from TRBV6-1 and TRBJ2-7, with D possibly matching TRBD1 (5 bases). The CDR3 consists of 15 residues. V was cut by 0 bases and J by 4 bases, with 13 bases left in between. Germline lookup yields CDR1 MNHNS and CDR2 SASEGT. CDR3 region: CASSEAGALGYEQYF. The CDR3 DNA reads as TGTGCCAGCAGTGAAGCAGGGGCGCTGGGGTACGAGCAGTACTTC.

The chain uses TRBV7-8 and TRBJ2-1; no firm D call. Trimming took 3 bases from V and 0 from J, leaving 9 bases between them. CDR3 length equals 15 residues. The V gene's germline CDR1 is SGHVS and CDR2 FQNEAQ. The CDR3 bases are TGTGCCAGCAGCTTCGGCCCTAGCTCCTACAATGAGCAGTTCTTC. Translation gives CASSFGPSSYNEQFF.

Regarding this clone: A read error may account for a junction end that differs from germline. The chain recombines TRBV7-7 with TRBJ2-7; 9 bases agree with TRBD1. Germline V gene sequence: CDR1 SSHAT, CDR2 FNYEAQ (reference sequence). The CDR3 is 13 amino acids. CDR3 coding DNA: TGTGCTAGCAGTCCGGGACAGGGTTACGAGCAGTACTTC. Translated: CASSPGQGYEQYF.

This sequence joins TRBV5-4 and TRBJ1-2, with TRBD1 matching over 8 bases. Germline CDR1 SGHNT, CDR2 YYREEE (reference sequence). V was clipped by 3 bases and J by 8 bases; unmatched bases: 12. The CDR3 length is 15 residues. The CDR3 DNA is TGTGCCAGCAGCTCTTGGACAGGGCCTCCCCGGGGCTACACCTTC. This codes for CASSSWTGPPRGYTF. The whole variable domain, remainder taken from reference TRBV5-4 and TRBJ1-2, is ETGVTQSPTHLIKTRGQQVTLRCSSQSGHNTVSWYQQALGQGPQFIFQYYREEENGRGNFPPRFSGLQFPNYSSELNVNALELDDSALYLCASSSWTGPPRGYTFGSGTRLTVV.

The chain carries TRBV2 and TRBJ2-1, with D possibly called TRBD1 or TRBD2 (5 bases each). V gave up 8 bases and J gave up 6 bases, with 23 bases separating them. The germline V gene has CDR1 SNHLY and CDR2 FYNNEI. The CDR3 runs 16 residues. In nucleotides, the CDR3 is TGTGCCAGCTTCCCCCTGTCCATCCCGAGGGGCAATGAGCAGTTCTTC. Encoded protein: CASFPLSIPRGNEQFF.

The V call is TRBV9, the J call TRBJ2-3; possible D gene TRBD2, 6 bases. CDR3 length equals 15 residues. Germline V CDR1 and CDR2: SGDLS, YYNGEE. Trimming took off 4 bases at V and 1 base at J, with 13 bases between the two ends. CDR3 DNA: TGTGCCAGCAGCTTAGGGTCTAGCGGCACAGATACGCAGTATTTT. It specifies CASSLGSSGTDTQYF.

This clone appeared once. This chain joins TRBV11-2 and TRBJ2-7, with D maybe TRBD1 (6 bases). This CDR3 contains 16 residues. Germline V gene data show CDR1 as SGHAT and CDR2 as FQNNGV. Deletions cut 7 bases from V and 1 base from J, with 20 bases between. This CDR3 reads CASNRKQGGTSYEQYF. The DNA for the CDR3 is TGTGCCAGCAACCGTAAACAGGGCGGTACATCCTACGAGCAGTACTTC. Variable domain in full (rest from reference TRBV11-2 and TRBJ2-7): EAGVAQSPRYKIIEKRQSVAFWCNPISGHATLYWYQQILGQGPKLLIQFQNNGVVDDSQLPKDRFSAERLKGVDSTLKIQPAKLEDSAVYLCASNRKQGGTSYEQYFGPGTRLTVT.

CDR3 in amino acids: CASSFRQGVTEAFF. CDR3 sequence (DNA): TGTGCCAGCAGCTTCCGACAGGGTGTCACTGAAGCTTTCTTT. The chain couples TRBV7-2 to TRBJ1-1; the match to TRBD1 covers 7 bases. V shed 3 bases, J shed 4 bases, and the junction held 5 bases outside the gene matches. The V gene's germline CDR1 is SGHTA and CDR2 FQGNSA. This CDR3 has 14 amino acids.

The gene calls are TRBV7-2 and TRBJ1-2; TRBD1 agrees at 7 bases. The ends lost 1 base at V and 0 bases at J; junction bases unmatched: 2. The CDR3 is 15 residues long. CDR1 SGHTA and CDR2 FQGNSA come from the germline V gene. Here the CDR3 DNA reads TGTGCCAGCAGCTTAGGACAGGGAGCTAACTATGGCTACACCTTC. It yields the protein CASSLGQGANYGYTF.

The chain recombines TRBV19 with TRBJ1-4; D unresolved. The CDR3 runs to 14 residues. Trimming took off 6 bases at V and 3 bases at J, with 11 bases between the two ends. Germline CDR1 reads LNHDA; CDR2 reads SQIVND (reference sequence). The chain's CDR3 is CASRRRKPNEKLFF. In DNA, the CDR3 is TGTGCCAGTAGGAGGAGGAAGCCTAATGAAAAACTGTTTTTT.

This clone was picked up one time. The chain recombines TRBV6-1 with TRBJ2-2, with D perhaps matching TRBD2 (6 bases). The germline V and J ends were trimmed by 0 bases and 3 bases, with 8 bases remaining between them. The germline gives CDR1 MNHNS, CDR2 SASEGT. The CDR3 loop spans 15 amino acids. The CDR3 bases are TGTGCCAGCAGTGAAGCGGGGGGTTACACCGGGGAGCTGTTTTTT. Translated: CASSEAGGYTGELFF.

V gene TRBV6-5 combines with J gene TRBJ1-1; D unclear. Germline lookup yields CDR1 MNHEY and CDR2 SVGAGI. The CDR3 is 16 residues long. V was trimmed by 4 bases and J by 3 bases, leaving 18 bases between them. CDR3 amino acids: CASSSLPTREDTEAFF. In DNA form, the CDR3 reads TGTGCCAGCAGTTCCCTTCCGACAAGGGAGGACACTGAAGCTTTCTTT.